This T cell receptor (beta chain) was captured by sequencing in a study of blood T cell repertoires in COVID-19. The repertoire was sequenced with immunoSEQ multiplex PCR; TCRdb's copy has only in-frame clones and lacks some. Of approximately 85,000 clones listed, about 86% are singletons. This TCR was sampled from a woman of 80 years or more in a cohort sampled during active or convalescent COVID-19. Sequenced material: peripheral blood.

The CDR3 coding sequence is TGTGCCAGCAGCGTACTAGGAGCCACCGGGGAGCTGTTTTTT. Translation: CASSVLGATGELFF. The chain employs TRBV9 and TRBJ2-2, with no clear D. The germline V and J ends were trimmed by 1 base and 4 bases, with 8 bases remaining between them. CDR1 is SGDLS and CDR2 is YYNGEE in the germline V gene. CDR3 length: 14 residues.